This TCR beta chain was captured by sequencing in a study of siplizumab effects on memory and regulatory T cells. Overall study results and limits: Alloreactive sequences whose origin lay in unstimulated CD4+ memory cells were significantly reduced by siplizumab.

Libraries were prepared by immunoSEQ multiplex PCR; TCRdb keeps only in-frame clonotypes and omits some of them. The sample yields over 65,000 clones, roughly 93% seen once. Concerning this clone itself: Its specificity is unknown.

Trimming removed 8 bases from V and 1 base from J, with 12 bases in between. The CDR3 is 14 residues long. Germline lookup yields CDR1 MNHEY and CDR2 SVGAGI. This TCR derives from a human donor in good health. The chain recombines TRBV6-5 with TRBJ2-1; D not certain. The material sequenced was CD8+ T cells sorted from blood. CDR3 sequence reads: CASARVGSYNEQFF. CDR3 coding DNA: TGTGCCAGCGCTAGGGTGGGGTCCTACAATGAGCAGTTCTTC.